What follows is one TCR beta chain and its context. This sample is part of a study of shared clonotypes between healthy human individuals. Sequencing used immunoSEQ multiplex PCR; TCRdb keeps in-frame clones, though not all of them. The sample has roughly 500,000 clones; about 84% are singletons. V shed 4 bases, J shed 10 bases, and the junction held 13 bases outside the gene matches. CDR1 KGHSH and CDR2 LQKENI come from the germline V gene. This CDR3 spans 15 amino acids. What was sequenced was PBMCs. The V call is TRBV18, the J call TRBJ2-1; TRBD1 matches at 7 bases. The TCR comes from a woman aged 40 to 55 in good health. Some clones in this sample may be carry-over from other donors' samples. DNA for the CDR3: TGTGCCAGCTCACTTTCACAGGGGAACCAGGGCGAGCAGTTCTTC. This gives the protein CASSLSQGNQGEQFF.